This is a list of T cell receptor beta chains from one sample in a study of blood T cell repertoires in COVID-19. TCRdb's table, derived via immunoSEQ multiplex PCR, lists solely in-frame clones and lacks some. The top ten hold approximately 5.1% of the sample, which has approximately 200,000 clones, roughly 80% seen once. The sequenced sample consisted of peripheral blood. Every receptor here comes from a woman aged 55-75 years who had recovered from COVID-19. CDR3s include the opening cysteine and the closing phenylalanine or tryptophan. A D gene is named only where the DNA matches it firmly. Size is stated for part of the rows, as once, few or many counts, or as a class when the clone is expanded.

V: TRBV7-2; D: .; size: .; J: TRBJ1-1; CDR3: CASRTTMNTEAFF; DNA: TGTGCCAGCAGAACGACAATGAACACTGAAGCTTTCTTT
V: TRBV19; D: .; size: .; J: TRBJ1-1; CDR3: CASTLGGTEAFF; DNA: TGTGCCAGTACCTTGGGGGGGACTGAAGCTTTCTTT
V: TRBV5-1; D: .; size: .; J: TRBJ1-3; CDR3: CASRGRANTIYF; DNA: TGCGCCAGCCGGGGGAGGGCAAACACCATATATTTT
V: TRBV7-3; D: .; size: .; J: TRBJ2-3; CDR3: CASSVGGRDTQYF; DNA: TGTGCCAGCAGCGTCGGAGGTCGGGATACGCAGTATTTT
V: TRBV4-1; D: .; size: .; J: TRBJ2-3; CDR3: CASSQEPLATDTQYF; DNA: TGCGCCAGCAGCCAAGAGCCTCTAGCCACAGATACGCAGTATTTT
V: TRBV5-1; D: TRBD2; size: .; J: TRBJ2-7; CDR3: CASKSSGGAVSEQYF; DNA: TGCGCCAGCAAATCCAGCGGGGGGGCCGTCTCCGAGCAGTACTTC
V: TRBV7-9; D: .; size: .; J: TRBJ2-2; CDR3: CASSLKAVGELFF; DNA: TGTGCCAGCAGCTTAAAAGCGGTCGGGGAGCTGTTTTTT
V: TRBV11-2; D: .; size: .; J: TRBJ2-2; CDR3: CASSSTRGTGELFF; DNA: TGTGCCAGCAGCTCAACCAGGGGCACCGGGGAGCTGTTTTTT
V: TRBV4-2; D: TRBD2; size: .; J: TRBJ2-3; CDR3: CASSQGSAGANTDTQYF; DNA: TGTGCCAGCAGCCAAGGATCAGCGGGGGCGAACACAGATACGCAGTATTTT
V: TRBV7-2; D: TRBD2; size: .; J: TRBJ2-1; CDR3: CASSPKRGVSYNEQFF; DNA: TGTGCCAGCAGCCCCAAGCGGGGGGTCTCCTACAATGAGCAGTTCTTC
V: TRBV19; D: .; size: .; J: TRBJ1-5; CDR3: CASTLAPGQPQHF; DNA: TGTGCCAGTACCCTGGCCCCCGGGCAGCCCCAGCATTTT
V: TRBV19; D: .; size: .; J: TRBJ1-3; CDR3: CASSWDNSGNTIYF; DNA: TGTGCCAGTAGTTGGGACAACTCTGGAAACACCATATATTTT
V: TRBV7-2; D: .; size: .; J: TRBJ2-7; CDR3: CASTRDRLYEQYF; DNA: TGTGCCAGCACTCGAGACCGACTCTACGAGCAGTACTTC
V: TRBV6-2/TRBV6-3; D: TRBD1; size: .; J: TRBJ2-7; CDR3: CASSFSGGGQYF; DNA: TGTGCCAGCAGTTTTTCAGGGGGCGGGCAGTACTTC
V: TRBV5-1; D: TRBD1; size: .; J: TRBJ2-3; CDR3: CASSLGFGQVFGDTQYF; DNA: TGCGCCAGCAGCTTGGGGTTCGGACAGGTCTTCGGGGATACGCAGTATTTT
V: TRBV7-9; D: TRBD2; size: .; J: TRBJ2-1; CDR3: CASSSGAGLLIVFGEQFF; DNA: TGTGCCAGCAGCTCAGGAGCGGGGTTACTAATAGTCTTTGGTGAGCAGTTCTTC
V: TRBV11-3; D: TRBD1; size: .; J: TRBJ2-2; CDR3: CASSSRTGTGNTGELFF; DNA: TGTGCCAGCAGCTCGAGAACCGGGACAGGGAACACCGGGGAGCTGTTTTTT
V: TRBV7-7; D: TRBD2; size: .; J: TRBJ2-5; CDR3: CASSPGGGSFFGETQYF; DNA: TGTGCTAGCAGCCCTGGCGGGGGGTCTTTTTTCGGAGAGACCCAGTACTTC
V: TRBV10-3; D: TRBD1; size: .; J: TRBJ1-5; CDR3: CATNDRGASNQPQHF; DNA: TGTGCCACGAACGACAGGGGGGCCTCCAATCAGCCCCAGCATTTT
V: TRBV2; D: .; size: .; J: TRBJ1-1; CDR3: CASRELDRDFF; DNA: TGTGCCAGCAGGGAACTAGATCGAGATTTCTTT
V: TRBV6-5; D: TRBD1; size: few; J: TRBJ1-1; CDR3: CASSYGTGGLGTEAFF; DNA: TGTGCCAGCAGTTACGGGACAGGGGGCTTAGGCACTGAAGCTTTCTTT
V: TRBV9; D: TRBD2; size: .; J: TRBJ2-5; CDR3: CASSVGGGVQETQYF; DNA: TGTGCCAGCAGCGTAGGCGGGGGGGTTCAAGAGACCCAGTACTTC
V: TRBV7-8; D: TRBD1; size: .; J: TRBJ1-5; CDR3: CASSANRGPPEPQHF; DNA: TGTGCCAGCAGCGCAAACAGGGGGCCCCCGGAGCCCCAGCATTTT
V: TRBV2; D: TRBD1; size: .; J: TRBJ1-5; CDR3: CASRDGTGSSAQHF; DNA: TGTGCCAGCAGGGATGGGACAGGAAGCTCGGCCCAGCATTTT
V: TRBV3-1/TRBV3-2; D: TRBD2; size: few; J: TRBJ2-7; CDR3: CASSRWSASGTMTGEQYF; DNA: TGTGCCAGCAGCCGATGGTCCGCTAGCGGGACAATGACGGGCGAGCAGTACTTC
V: TRBV27; D: TRBD1; size: .; J: TRBJ2-5; CDR3: CASSPGQGLWETQYF; DNA: TGTGCCAGCAGCCCCGGACAGGGTCTTTGGGAGACCCAGTACTTC
V: TRBV13; D: TRBD2; size: .; J: TRBJ2-5; CDR3: CASSLSRTSGGGSRGETQYF; DNA: TGTGCCAGCAGCCTCTCCCGGACTAGCGGGGGGGGGTCCAGGGGAGAGACCCAGTACTTC
V: TRBV9; D: TRBD1; size: .; J: TRBJ1-6; CDR3: CASSDTGVNSPLHF; DNA: TGTGCCAGCAGTGACACAGGGGTTAATTCACCCCTCCACTTT
V: TRBV7-3; D: .; size: .; J: TRBJ2-1; CDR3: CASSYTGSRMTYDNEQFF; DNA: TGTGCCAGCAGCTATACAGGGAGTCGAATGACCTATGACAATGAGCAGTTCTTC
V: TRBV30; D: .; size: .; J: TRBJ1-2; CDR3: CAWSVPPPGYGYTF; DNA: TGTGCCTGGAGTGTACCCCCGCCAGGGTATGGCTACACCTTC
V: TRBV10-3; D: TRBD1; size: once; J: TRBJ2-7; CDR3: CAIIRDRPPYEQYF; DNA: TGTGCCATCATTCGGGACAGGCCCCCCTACGAGCAGTACTTC
V: TRBV6-5; D: TRBD2; size: once; J: TRBJ2-1; CDR3: CASQPGGGVYNEQFF; DNA: TGTGCCAGCCAACCGGGGGGGGGCGTCTACAATGAGCAGTTCTTC
V: TRBV11-3; D: TRBD2; size: few; J: TRBJ2-2; CDR3: CASSLGLAGYTGELFF; DNA: TGTGCCAGCAGCTTAGGACTAGCGGGGTACACCGGGGAGCTGTTTTTT
V: TRBV3-1/TRBV3-2; D: .; size: .; J: TRBJ2-7; CDR3: CASSRLSPAGEDEQYF; DNA: TGTGCCAGCAGCCGCCTCTCCCCGGCAGGGGAAGACGAGCAGTACTTC
V: TRBV6-1; D: .; size: .; J: TRBJ2-2; CDR3: CASSERGSTGELFF; DNA: TGTGCCAGCAGTGAGCGGGGAAGTACCGGGGAGCTGTTTTTT
V: TRBV9; D: .; size: .; J: TRBJ1-1; CDR3: CASSATEMNTEAFF; DNA: TGTGCCAGCAGCGCCACAGAAATGAACACTGAAGCTTTCTTT
V: TRBV5-8; D: TRBD1; size: .; J: TRBJ1-5; CDR3: CASSLRRGPQPQHF; DNA: TGTGCCAGCAGCTTGCGAAGGGGGCCTCAGCCCCAGCATTTT
V: TRBV19; D: TRBD1; size: .; J: TRBJ2-1; CDR3: CASSKDRAGYNEQFF; DNA: TGTGCCAGTAGTAAGGACAGGGCGGGCTACAATGAGCAGTTCTTC
V: TRBV7-2; D: .; size: .; J: TRBJ2-3; CDR3: CASSLKRGNPSTDTQYF; DNA: TGTGCCAGCAGCTTAAAGAGAGGGAATCCAAGCACAGATACGCAGTATTTT
V: TRBV5-1; D: TRBD1; size: .; J: TRBJ1-1; CDR3: CASSQDRPGTEAFF; DNA: TGCGCCAGCAGCCAGGACAGGCCGGGCACTGAAGCTTTCTTT
V: TRBV4-1; D: .; size: .; J: TRBJ1-1; CDR3: CASSQEWGDTEAFF; DNA: TGCGCCAGCAGCCAAGAGTGGGGGGACACTGAAGCTTTCTTT
V: TRBV4-2; D: .; size: .; J: TRBJ2-4; CDR3: CASSQEALGGKNIQYF; DNA: TGTGCCAGCAGCCAAGAGGCGCTAGGGGGCAAAAACATTCAGTACTTC
V: TRBV5-1; D: .; size: .; J: TRBJ2-5; CDR3: CASKRDIQETQYF; DNA: TGCGCCAGCAAGCGGGACATCCAAGAGACCCAGTACTTC
V: TRBV7-2; D: .; size: .; J: TRBJ1-3; CDR3: CASSPPGFGNTIYF; DNA: TGTGCCAGCAGCCCCCCAGGGTTTGGAAACACCATATATTTT
V: TRBV9; D: TRBD2; size: .; J: TRBJ2-5; CDR3: CASSASGTSRGSGETQYF; DNA: TGTGCCAGCAGCGCCTCGGGGACTAGCAGGGGCTCCGGGGAGACCCAGTACTTC
V: TRBV24-1; D: .; size: .; J: TRBJ2-7; CDR3: CATSDGSRKQYF; DNA: TGTGCCACCAGTGATGGTAGCCGAAAGCAGTACTTC
V: TRBV5-1; D: .; size: .; J: TRBJ1-2; CDR3: CASSFARQDYGYTF; DNA: TGCGCCAGCAGCTTCGCCCGACAGGACTATGGCTACACCTTC
V: TRBV12-5; D: .; size: .; J: TRBJ2-7; CDR3: CASGLVLRGNGYEQYF; DNA: TGTGCTAGTGGTTTGGTCCTCCGAGGGAATGGCTACGAGCAGTACTTC
V: TRBV3-1/TRBV3-2; D: TRBD1; size: .; J: TRBJ1-2; CDR3: CASSRRGQGVDGYTF; DNA: TGTGCCAGCAGCCGCAGGGGACAGGGGGTGGATGGCTACACCTTC
V: TRBV12-3/TRBV12-4; D: TRBD2; size: .; J: TRBJ2-1; CDR3: CASNSGDYNEQFF; DNA: TGTGCCAGCAATAGCGGGGACTACAATGAGCAGTTCTTC
V: TRBV5-1; D: .; size: .; J: TRBJ2-7; CDR3: CASSSRVAGAFYEQYF; DNA: TGCGCCAGCAGCAGCCGGGTGGCGGGGGCCTTCTACGAGCAGTACTTC
V: TRBV27; D: TRBD1; size: .; J: TRBJ1-1; CDR3: CASRDAGGTEAFF; DNA: TGTGCCAGCAGGGACGCAGGGGGCACTGAAGCTTTCTTT
V: TRBV9; D: .; size: .; J: TRBJ2-7; CDR3: CASSVHQSGPRGEQYF; DNA: TGTGCCAGCAGCGTCCACCAGTCCGGGCCACGGGGCGAGCAGTACTTC
V: TRBV7-8; D: .; size: .; J: TRBJ1-1; CDR3: CASSLAQVSMNTEAFF; DNA: TGTGCCAGCAGCTTAGCACAGGTGTCCATGAACACTGAAGCTTTCTTT
V: TRBV2; D: TRBD1; size: .; J: TRBJ1-3; CDR3: CASSIGQGTGNTIYF; DNA: TGTGCCAGCAGTATAGGACAGGGAACTGGAAACACCATATATTTT
V: TRBV7-2; D: .; size: once; J: TRBJ2-7; CDR3: CASSPGSYEQYF; DNA: TGTGCCAGCAGCCCGGGCTCCTACGAGCAGTACTTC
V: TRBV30; D: .; size: once; J: TRBJ1-6; CDR3: CAWSFGTPNSPLHF; DNA: TGTGCCTGGAGTTTCGGGACACCTAATTCACCCCTCCACTTT
V: TRBV30; D: .; size: .; J: TRBJ2-5; CDR3: CAWNGGPQETQYF; DNA: TGTGCCTGGAATGGCGGGCCCCAAGAGACCCAGTACTTC
V: TRBV5-4; D: .; size: .; J: TRBJ1-2; CDR3: CASSGRRSYGYTF; DNA: TGTGCCAGCAGCGGGCGGAGGAGTTATGGCTACACCTTT